This passage covers 4 T cell receptor beta chains from one sample sequenced in a study of T cell repertoires in cytomegalovirus infection. These TCRs' antigens remain unknown. TCRdb redid the calling of the reads with MiXCR, one entry per CDR3 protein. The sample has more than 75,000 distinct CDR3 sequences; approximately 32% are singletons. The sample consisted of CD8+ T cells from cultured PBMCs, taken from culture after CMV antigen stimulation. These TCRs come from a human donor in good health (CMV status not recorded). Some clones in this sample may be carry-over from other donors' samples.

The table lists this clonotype with many counts. The chain is built from TRBV7-8 and TRBJ1-4, with D tentatively TRBD1 (6 bases). Between the trimmed V and J ends, which lost 4 bases and 3 bases, there was a span of 12 bases. Germline lookup yields CDR1 SGHVS and CDR2 FQNEAQ. The CDR3 spans 15 residues. The CDR3 reads CASSYPGVANEKLFF. The CDR3 DNA is TGTGCCAGCAGCTACCCAGGGGTGGCTAATGAAAAACTGTTTTTT.

CDR3 sequence: CASSLRATGTDTQYF. The DNA of the CDR3 is TGTGCCAGCAGCTTAAGAGCGACGGGGACAGATACGCAGTATTTT. The chain carries TRBV13 and TRBJ2-3; D is perhaps TRBD2 (5 bases). Trimming removed 2 bases from V and 3 bases from J, with 12 bases in between. CDR1 is PRHDT, CDR2 FYEKMQ, per germline (reference sequence). The CDR3 is 15 residues long.

In its sample, this clonotype was seen many times. The chain combines TRBV13 with TRBJ1-1; D is perhaps TRBD1 (5 bases). The V gene lost 3 bases and the J gene lost 5 bases, with 13 bases spanning the gap. The germline V gene encodes CDR1 PRHDT and CDR2 FYEKMQ (reference sequence). The CDR3 sequence is 14 residues long. The CDR3 nucleotides read TGTGCCAGCAGCTTGGGGACGGGGTATACTGAAGCTTTCTTT. Amino acid sequence: CASSLGTGYTEAFF.

This clonotype was picked up many times. The rearrangement links TRBV7-8 to TRBJ2-1; 7 bases align to TRBD2. Germline V gene lookup returns CDR1 SGHVS and CDR2 FQNEAQ. The CDR3 loop spans 12 amino acids. V gave up 1 base and J gave up 9 bases; unmatched junction bases: 0. CDR3 bases: TGTGCCAGCAGCTTAGGGGGGGGTGAGCAGTTCTTC. This sequence encodes CASSLGGGEQFF.